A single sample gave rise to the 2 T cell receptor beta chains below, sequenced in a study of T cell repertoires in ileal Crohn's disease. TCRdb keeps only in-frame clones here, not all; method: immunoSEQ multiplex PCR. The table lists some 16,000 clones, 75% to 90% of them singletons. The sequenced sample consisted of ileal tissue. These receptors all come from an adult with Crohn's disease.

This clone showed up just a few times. CDR3 sequence: CASSIPPAGYGNTIYF. CDR3 nucleotide sequence: TGTGCCAGTAGTATCCCCCCCGCAGGCTACGGAAACACCATATATTTT. V and J are TRBV19 and TRBJ1-3; D gene unclear. Germline V gene sequence: CDR1 LNHDA, CDR2 SQIVND (reference sequence). There are 16 residues in the CDR3. V was pared by 3 bases and J by 4 bases, with 16 bases between.

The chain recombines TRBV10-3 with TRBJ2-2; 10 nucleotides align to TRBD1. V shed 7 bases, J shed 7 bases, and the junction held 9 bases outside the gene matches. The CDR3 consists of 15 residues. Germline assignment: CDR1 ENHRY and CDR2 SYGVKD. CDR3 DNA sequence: TGTGCCATCACCCGGGACAGGGGTTCGGGCGGGGAGCTGTTTTTT. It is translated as CAITRDRGSGGELFF.